This T cell receptor (beta chain) was retrieved from a study of blood T cell repertoires in COVID-19. Study-level background: Samples came from the United States, Italy and Spain, spanning acute and convalescent COVID-19. T cells, B-cell-depleted T cells, or PBMCs provided the cDNA or gDNA that served as material.

Original data processing: Researchers report that nucleated cell counts were estimated from reference gene primer amplification. Generated by immunoSEQ multiplex PCR, the TCRdb table keeps only in-frame clones and is missing some. Clonal size and the V and J genes are those of that table, whereas D and trimming came from the DNA. This table holds approximately 200,000 clones, roughly nine tenths found once. The sequence was obtained from a man between 70 and 80 years old with active or convalescent COVID-19. Sequencing was carried out using peripheral blood.

The CDR3 region is CASSQGLVTDTQYF. CDR3 bases: TGTGCCAGCAGCCAGGGACTTGTCACTGATACGCAGTATTTT. The V call is TRBV7-2, the J call TRBJ2-3, with a tentative D call TRBD2 (6 bases). The V end was cut by 5 bases, the J end by 6 bases, with 15 bases between. The germline V gene encodes CDR1 SGHTA and CDR2 FQGNSA. This CDR3 is 14 amino acids long.